The sequence of this T cell receptor (beta chain) was determined in a study of T cell clonality in common variable immunodeficiency (dated by TCRdb to about 2015). Paper-wide results and their limitations: Correlations of repertoire features with clinical complications were constrained by heterogeneity among patients within the CVID cohort. CVID subjects shared fewer TCRbeta clones with each other than healthy controls did (p < 0.0001). TCRbeta clonality was higher in CVID subjects than in healthy controls (t-test p = 0.018), and the increase was most characteristic of about a third of subjects. Despite equal DNA input, controls averaged roughly 80,000 unique sequences per sample versus about 31,547 in CVID samples. CVID TCRbeta sequences were reported to have fewer deletions and N-nucleotide insertions and to lack highly modified clones with 13 or more V deletions. It was noted by the authors that sequencing of the repertoires of T cell subpopulations would be needed to clarify the cause of the increased clonality in CVID.

Most CVID patients and most healthy controls were of Caucasian heritage. Heparinized peripheral whole blood samples of about 5 to 8.5 ml were obtained from each donor. TCRbeta CDR3 repertoires were sequenced from genomic DNA of adults with common variable immune deficiency (CVID) and healthy adult controls. The control group was made up of 22 healthy adult volunteers (about ten male and approximately twelve female) whose ages ranged from roughly 20 to 66 years, with a mean age of almost 35. Diluted blood was density-centrifuged over Hypaque 1077 or Ficoll-Paque to isolate peripheral blood mononuclear cells. Genomic DNA was obtained from unsorted mononuclear cells using either Qiagen column purification or a centrifugation-based method. Equivalent amounts of genomic DNA from CVID and control samples were used as sequencing input. For every sample, a 60 bp segment covering the rearranged TCRbeta CDR3 region was amplified and then sequenced. TCRbeta amplification used the immunoSEQ assay, a bias-corrected multiplex PCR with high-throughput sequencing. As for how the authors treated the data: Each unique nucleotide sequence was treated as a clone and annotated with V, D and J genes, copy number and frequency. Sequences were labeled productive if in frame, and non-productive if out of frame or containing stop codons. As previously described, Shannon's entropy was used to calculate clonality. The predicted amino acid sequences of productive clones were used to derive the mean CDR3 Kyte-Doolittle hydropathy. Scaled V gene usage was hierarchically clustered using Manhattan distance and complete linkage with the R hclust function. Sharing of clones by CDR3 amino acid sequence was evaluated by resampling 12 repertoires per group over 100 rounds. The repertoires were searched for around 75 published EBV-specific and some 240 published CMV-specific TCRbeta sequences. A couple of CVID samples yielding fewer than 10,000 sequences were excluded from analysis, leaving approximately 42 CVID repertoires. The immuneACCESS repertoire file appears here via TCRdb, limited to in-frame rearrangements. These files lack a portion of the clones; in checked studies, under half of the deficit traces to unresolved V genes, and the cause of the others is not known. The DNA gave D and trimming, while V, J and clone size come from that table. There are more than 55,000 clones in this sample, and none of them is a singleton. Together, the top ten hold more than 1.5% of the sample.

The CDR3 has 16 amino acids, counting the end cysteine and phenylalanine. The DNA covers only part of the CDR3, 39 bases in frame from base 1. Based on the germline V gene, the CDR1 and CDR2 sequences are SGHTA and FQGTGA. The junction shows trimming of 3 bases on V and 0 bases on J, and the gene matches do not reach 3 bases of it. This clone has a handful of counts. No cognate antigen has been identified for it. This may come from a read error, since a much larger clone is one base off. The read ends 3 residues before the CDR3 terminus; that terminus is restored from the germline J gene. This TCR was sampled from a person aged 18-70 years in good health. Material: peripheral blood mononuclear cells. The chain employs TRBV7-3 and TRBJ2-2, with TRBD2 identical over 8 junction bases. CDR3 bases read: TGTGCCAGCAGCTTCGAACTAGCGGCGAACACCGGGGAG. The encoded protein is CASSFELAANTGE. The CDR3 as a whole reads CASSFELAANTGELFF.